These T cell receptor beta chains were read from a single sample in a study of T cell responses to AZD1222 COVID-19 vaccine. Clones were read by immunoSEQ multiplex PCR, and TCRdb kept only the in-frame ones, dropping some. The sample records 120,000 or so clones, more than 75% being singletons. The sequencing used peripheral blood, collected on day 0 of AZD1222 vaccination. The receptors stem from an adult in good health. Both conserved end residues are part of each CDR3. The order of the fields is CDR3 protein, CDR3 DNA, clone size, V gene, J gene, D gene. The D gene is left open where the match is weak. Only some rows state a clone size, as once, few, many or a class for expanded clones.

CDR3aa: CASSLPGGLNTEAFF; CDR3nt: TGTGCCAGCAGCCTCCCGGGGGGACTGAACACTGAAGCTTTCTTT; abundance: NA; v_gene: TRBV11-2; j_gene: TRBJ1-1; d_gene: NA
CDR3aa: CASSLERWEETQYF; CDR3nt: TGCGCCAGCAGCTTGGAACGGTGGGAAGAGACCCAGTACTTC; abundance: NA; v_gene: TRBV5-1; j_gene: TRBJ2-5; d_gene: NA
CDR3aa: CASSSEYF; CDR3nt: TGTGCCAGCAGTTCGGAGTATTTT; abundance: NA; v_gene: TRBV2; j_gene: TRBJ2-3; d_gene: NA
CDR3aa: CASSTTGGLGEQYF; CDR3nt: TGTGCCAGTAGTACCACAGGGGGATTAGGCGAGCAGTACTTC; abundance: NA; v_gene: TRBV19; j_gene: TRBJ2-7; d_gene: TRBD1
CDR3aa: CASSYRDRNYGYTF; CDR3nt: TGTGCCAGCAGTTACCGGGACCGAAACTATGGCTACACCTTC; abundance: NA; v_gene: TRBV6-6; j_gene: TRBJ1-2; d_gene: NA
CDR3aa: CASSLGRNEQFF; CDR3nt: TGTGCCAGCAGCTTAGGGAGAAATGAGCAGTTCTTC; abundance: NA; v_gene: TRBV7-9; j_gene: TRBJ2-1; d_gene: NA
CDR3aa: CASSSHRALNYGYTF; CDR3nt: TGTGCCAGCAGCTCTCACAGGGCCCTGAACTATGGCTACACCTTC; abundance: NA; v_gene: TRBV11-2; j_gene: TRBJ1-2; d_gene: NA
CDR3aa: CSVPPGQWGYGYTF; CDR3nt: TGCAGCGTTCCTCCGGGACAGTGGGGCTATGGCTACACCTTC; abundance: NA; v_gene: TRBV29-1; j_gene: TRBJ1-2; d_gene: TRBD1
CDR3aa: CASSFGQGAYDEQFF; CDR3nt: TGTGCCAGCAGCTTTGGACAGGGGGCATATGATGAGCAGTTCTTC; abundance: NA; v_gene: TRBV7-3; j_gene: TRBJ2-1; d_gene: TRBD1
CDR3aa: CASYIYNSPLHF; CDR3nt: TGTGCCAGCTATATCTATAATTCACCCCTCCACTTT; abundance: once; v_gene: TRBV2; j_gene: TRBJ1-6; d_gene: NA
CDR3aa: CASSLASSFSYEQYF; CDR3nt: TGTGCCAGCAGCTTAGCGTCCAGTTTCTCCTACGAGCAGTACTTC; abundance: NA; v_gene: TRBV11-1; j_gene: TRBJ2-7; d_gene: NA
CDR3aa: CASSEMRYGYTF; CDR3nt: TGTGCCAGCAGTGAGATGAGATATGGCTACACCTTC; abundance: NA; v_gene: TRBV2; j_gene: TRBJ1-2; d_gene: NA
CDR3aa: CASSFIIGSNTGELFF; CDR3nt: TGTGCCAGCAGTTTTATAATAGGGTCTAACACCGGGGAGCTGTTTTTT; abundance: NA; v_gene: TRBV28; j_gene: TRBJ2-2; d_gene: NA
CDR3aa: CASSGTSGGAYETQYF; CDR3nt: TGTGCCAGCAGCGGGACTAGCGGGGGGGCCTATGAGACCCAGTACTTC; abundance: NA; v_gene: TRBV7-2; j_gene: TRBJ2-5; d_gene: TRBD2
CDR3aa: CASSQGLAGEAFTGELFF; CDR3nt: TGCGCCAGCAGCCAAGGGTTAGCGGGAGAGGCGTTCACCGGGGAGCTGTTTTTT; abundance: NA; v_gene: TRBV4-1; j_gene: TRBJ2-2; d_gene: TRBD2
CDR3aa: CASSLGSSGNTIYF; CDR3nt: TGTGCCAGCAGCTTGGGAAGCTCTGGAAACACCATATATTTT; abundance: once; v_gene: TRBV13; j_gene: TRBJ1-3; d_gene: NA
CDR3aa: CATSKGRSYEQYF; CDR3nt: TGTGCCACCAGCAAGGGGCGGTCCTACGAGCAGTACTTC; abundance: NA; v_gene: TRBV15; j_gene: TRBJ2-7; d_gene: NA
CDR3aa: CSAESGGETQYF; CDR3nt: TGCAGCGCCGAGTCAGGGGGCGAGACCCAGTACTTC; abundance: NA; v_gene: TRBV29-1; j_gene: TRBJ2-5; d_gene: TRBD1
CDR3aa: CASNLQRAGEQFF; CDR3nt: TGCGCCAGCAATTTACAACGGGCGGGCGAGCAGTTCTTC; abundance: once; v_gene: TRBV10-2; j_gene: TRBJ2-1; d_gene: NA
CDR3aa: CASSRLGRDEQFF; CDR3nt: TGTGCCAGCAGCCGCCTTGGGCGTGATGAGCAGTTCTTC; abundance: few; v_gene: TRBV27; j_gene: TRBJ2-1; d_gene: NA
CDR3aa: CATSRDRLAGGYANTGELFF; CDR3nt: TGTGCCACCAGCAGAGATCGCTTGGCAGGGGGCTATGCGAACACCGGGGAGCTGTTTTTT; abundance: NA; v_gene: TRBV15; j_gene: TRBJ2-2; d_gene: TRBD1
CDR3aa: CASSLSGSGWDTIYF; CDR3nt: TGTGCCAGCAGTTTATCTGGGTCGGGCTGGGACACCATATATTTT; abundance: NA; v_gene: TRBV27; j_gene: TRBJ1-3; d_gene: NA
CDR3aa: CASSSQTRTGSNYGYTF; CDR3nt: TGTGCCAGCAGCTCCCAGACGAGGACAGGGTCAAACTATGGCTACACCTTC; abundance: NA; v_gene: TRBV11-2; j_gene: TRBJ1-2; d_gene: TRBD1
CDR3aa: CASRQGQGWVNEQFF; CDR3nt: TGTGCCAGCCGCCAGGGGCAGGGGTGGGTCAATGAGCAGTTCTTC; abundance: NA; v_gene: TRBV2; j_gene: TRBJ2-1; d_gene: NA
CDR3aa: CASSLDRGNQPQHF; CDR3nt: TGTGCCAGCAGCTTAGACAGGGGGAATCAGCCCCAGCATTTT; abundance: NA; v_gene: TRBV5-4; j_gene: TRBJ1-5; d_gene: TRBD1
CDR3aa: CASSDKSGTYEQYF; CDR3nt: TGTGCCAGCAGTGACAAGTCAGGGACCTACGAGCAGTACTTC; abundance: NA; v_gene: TRBV2; j_gene: TRBJ2-7; d_gene: NA
CDR3aa: CASSGGGYEQYF; CDR3nt: TGTGCCAGCAGCGGCGGAGGTTACGAGCAGTACTTC; abundance: NA; v_gene: TRBV5-4; j_gene: TRBJ2-7; d_gene: NA
CDR3aa: CASSQDRARGQETQYF; CDR3nt: TGTGCCAGCAGCCAAGATCGGGCACGGGGGCAAGAGACCCAGTACTTC; abundance: NA; v_gene: TRBV3-1/TRBV3-2; j_gene: TRBJ2-5; d_gene: NA
CDR3aa: CASSRDGTNEKLFF; CDR3nt: TGCGCCAGCAGCCGGGACGGCACTAATGAAAAACTGTTTTTT; abundance: NA; v_gene: TRBV5-1; j_gene: TRBJ1-4; d_gene: NA
CDR3aa: CASSLAGREQYF; CDR3nt: TGTGCCAGCAGTTTAGCAGGGAGGGAGCAGTACTTC; abundance: few; v_gene: TRBV12-3/TRBV12-4; j_gene: TRBJ2-7; d_gene: NA
CDR3aa: CASSFRLVASYNEQFF; CDR3nt: TGTGCCAGCAGCTTTAGGCTGGTGGCCTCCTACAATGAGCAGTTCTTC; abundance: NA; v_gene: TRBV7-8; j_gene: TRBJ2-1; d_gene: NA
CDR3aa: CASNLGGSLNEQFF; CDR3nt: TGTGCCAGTAATTTGGGCGGGAGCTTGAATGAGCAGTTCTTC; abundance: NA; v_gene: TRBV19; j_gene: TRBJ2-1; d_gene: TRBD2
CDR3aa: CASSLSSGGYTF; CDR3nt: TGTGCCAGCAGTTTATCCTCCGGTGGCTACACCTTC; abundance: NA; v_gene: TRBV28; j_gene: TRBJ1-2; d_gene: NA
CDR3aa: CASTMDRLNTEAFF; CDR3nt: TGTGCCAGCACGATGGACAGGTTGAACACTGAAGCTTTCTTT; abundance: NA; v_gene: TRBV2; j_gene: TRBJ1-1; d_gene: TRBD1
CDR3aa: CASRSTGDREQFF; CDR3nt: TGTGCCAGCAGGTCGACAGGGGATAGGGAGCAGTTCTTC; abundance: NA; v_gene: TRBV27; j_gene: TRBJ2-1; d_gene: TRBD1
CDR3aa: CASSYGLAGGGSYEQYF; CDR3nt: TGTGCCAGCAGTTACGGACTAGCGGGAGGAGGCTCCTACGAGCAGTACTTC; abundance: NA; v_gene: TRBV6-2/TRBV6-3; j_gene: TRBJ2-7; d_gene: TRBD2
CDR3aa: CASSDRAGWAEAFF; CDR3nt: TGTGCCAGCAGCGATCGGGCAGGGTGGGCTGAAGCTTTCTTT; abundance: NA; v_gene: TRBV6-6; j_gene: TRBJ1-1; d_gene: NA
CDR3aa: CASSFITVAKETQYF; CDR3nt: TGCGCCAGCAGCTTCATCACAGTTGCTAAAGAGACCCAGTACTTC; abundance: few; v_gene: TRBV5-1; j_gene: TRBJ2-5; d_gene: NA
CDR3aa: CASSVRLAGISDTQYF; CDR3nt: TGTGCCAGCAGCGTCCGACTAGCGGGGATTTCAGATACGCAGTATTTT; abundance: NA; v_gene: TRBV9; j_gene: TRBJ2-3; d_gene: TRBD2
CDR3aa: CSVEVPGTSHFYEQYF; CDR3nt: TGCAGCGTTGAAGTTCCCGGGACATCTCACTTCTACGAGCAGTACTTC; abundance: NA; v_gene: TRBV29-1; j_gene: TRBJ2-7; d_gene: NA
CDR3aa: CASTRRQGALYEQYF; CDR3nt: TGTGCCAGCACCCGCCGACAGGGGGCTTTGTACGAGCAGTACTTC; abundance: NA; v_gene: TRBV27; j_gene: TRBJ2-7; d_gene: TRBD1
CDR3aa: CASSLSVGYEQFF; CDR3nt: TGTGCCAGCAGCTTATCTGTAGGATATGAGCAGTTCTTC; abundance: NA; v_gene: TRBV7-2; j_gene: TRBJ2-1; d_gene: NA
CDR3aa: CASSLPPGTGRQPQHF; CDR3nt: TGTGCCAGCAGTTTACCTCCCGGGACAGGGAGGCAGCCCCAGCATTTT; abundance: NA; v_gene: TRBV28; j_gene: TRBJ1-5; d_gene: TRBD1
CDR3aa: CASSQDRDNYGYTF; CDR3nt: TGTGCCAGCAGCCAGGACAGGGACAACTATGGCTACACCTTC; abundance: NA; v_gene: TRBV5-4; j_gene: TRBJ1-2; d_gene: TRBD1
CDR3aa: CASSLRGTGELFF; CDR3nt: TGTGCCAGCAGCCTCCGCGGTACCGGGGAGCTGTTTTTT; abundance: NA; v_gene: TRBV7-3; j_gene: TRBJ2-2; d_gene: NA
CDR3aa: CSVDIRDTDTQYF; CDR3nt: TGCAGCGTTGACATCCGGGACACAGATACGCAGTATTTT; abundance: NA; v_gene: TRBV29-1; j_gene: TRBJ2-3; d_gene: NA
CDR3aa: CASSWEGETQYF; CDR3nt: TGCGCCAGCAGCTGGGAAGGAGAGACCCAGTACTTC; abundance: NA; v_gene: TRBV5-1; j_gene: TRBJ2-5; d_gene: NA
CDR3aa: CASSGFGGRGSTEAFF; CDR3nt: TGTGCCAGTAGCGGCTTCGGCGGGAGGGGAAGCACTGAAGCTTTCTTT; abundance: NA; v_gene: TRBV19; j_gene: TRBJ1-1; d_gene: NA
CDR3aa: CASSYGQGSGNTIYF; CDR3nt: TGTGCCAGCAGTTACGGCCAGGGTTCTGGAAACACCATATATTTT; abundance: NA; v_gene: TRBV6-6; j_gene: TRBJ1-3; d_gene: NA
CDR3aa: CASSLTGTGNTIYF; CDR3nt: TGTGCCAGCAGCCTGACAGGGACTGGAAACACCATATATTTT; abundance: NA; v_gene: TRBV4-2; j_gene: TRBJ1-3; d_gene: TRBD1
CDR3aa: CASSSTVSTDTQYF; CDR3nt: TGCGCCAGCAGCTCGACAGTGAGCACAGATACGCAGTATTTT; abundance: NA; v_gene: TRBV5-1; j_gene: TRBJ2-3; d_gene: NA
CDR3aa: CASRPRVFGEQYF; CDR3nt: TGTGCCAGCAGGCCGAGGGTCTTCGGCGAGCAGTACTTC; abundance: NA; v_gene: TRBV27; j_gene: TRBJ2-7; d_gene: NA
CDR3aa: CAAGRSARETQYF; CDR3nt: TGTGCCGCCGGGAGGTCAGCTCGAGAGACCCAGTACTTC; abundance: once; v_gene: TRBV30; j_gene: TRBJ2-5; d_gene: TRBD2
CDR3aa: CASSLGGRDTGELFF; CDR3nt: TGTGCCAGCAGCTTGGGAGGCAGGGACACCGGGGAGCTGTTTTTT; abundance: NA; v_gene: TRBV5-4; j_gene: TRBJ2-2; d_gene: NA
CDR3aa: CASSQGDLALSPLAKNIQYF; CDR3nt: TGTGCCAGCAGCCAAGGCGATCTAGCTTTAAGCCCACTAGCCAAAAACATTCAGTACTTC; abundance: NA; v_gene: TRBV3-1/TRBV3-2; j_gene: TRBJ2-4; d_gene: NA